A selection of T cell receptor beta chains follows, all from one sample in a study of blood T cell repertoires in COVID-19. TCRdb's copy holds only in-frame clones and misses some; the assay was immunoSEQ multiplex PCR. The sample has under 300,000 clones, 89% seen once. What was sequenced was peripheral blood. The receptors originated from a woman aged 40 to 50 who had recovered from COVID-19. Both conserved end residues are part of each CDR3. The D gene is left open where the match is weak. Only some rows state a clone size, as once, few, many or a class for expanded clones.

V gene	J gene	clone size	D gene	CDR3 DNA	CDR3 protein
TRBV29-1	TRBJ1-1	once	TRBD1	TGCAGCGTGAGGGCCCAGGGGGTCACTGAAGCTTTCTTT	CSVRAQGVTEAFF
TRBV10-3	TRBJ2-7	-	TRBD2	TGTGCCATCAATACCGGGACTAGCGGCGAGCAGTACTTC	CAINTGTSGEQYF
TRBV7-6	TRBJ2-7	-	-	TGTGCCAGCAGCTTCGCGACAGACTCCTACGAGCAGTACTTC	CASSFATDSYEQYF
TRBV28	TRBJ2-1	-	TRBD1	TGTGCCAGCAGCCTGGGACAGGGGAGGAATGAGCAGTTCTTC	CASSLGQGRNEQFF
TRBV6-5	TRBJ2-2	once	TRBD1	TGTGCCAGCACCCGGACAGGGGGTTCCGGGGAGCTGTTTTTT	CASTRTGGSGELFF
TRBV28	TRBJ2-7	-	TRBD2	TGTGCCAGCAGTCCCCCCCCAACGTCTGCTAGCGGGAGGGCCTACGAGCAGTACTTC	CASSPPPTSASGRAYEQYF
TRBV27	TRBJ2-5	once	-	TGTGCCAGCAGTTTGGAGCGGGAGACCCAGTACTTC	CASSLERETQYF
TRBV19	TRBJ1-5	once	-	TGTGCCAGTACCCAGGACTTTCCCGGAGACCAGCCCCAGCATTTT	CASTQDFPGDQPQHF
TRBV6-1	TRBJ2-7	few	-	TGTGCCAGCAGTGATCCCCGAGGGATAAGCTCCTACGAGCAGTACTTC	CASSDPRGISSYEQYF
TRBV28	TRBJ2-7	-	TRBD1	TGTGCCAGCAGTTTAGGCTTAGGGACAGCGAACTACGAGCAGTACTTC	CASSLGLGTANYEQYF
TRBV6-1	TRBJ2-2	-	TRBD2	TGTGCCAGCAGTGAAGCTAGCGGGAGCGCGGGGGAGCTGTTTTTT	CASSEASGSAGELFF
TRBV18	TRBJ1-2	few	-	TGTGCCAGCTCACCAGAGTCAGGAATAAGTGGCTACACCTTC	CASSPESGISGYTF
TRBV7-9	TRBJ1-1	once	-	TGTGCCAGCAGCTTACCAGGGAGGAGCGCTGAAGCTTTCTTT	CASSLPGRSAEAFF
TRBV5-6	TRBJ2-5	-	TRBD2	TGTGCCAGCAGCCCAGCGGGAGTTGGGGAGACCCAGTACTTC	CASSPAGVGETQYF
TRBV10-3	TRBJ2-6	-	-	TGTGCCATCAGTGACAGGGCTGGGGCCAACGTCCTGACTTTC	CAISDRAGANVLTF
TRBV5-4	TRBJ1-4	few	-	TGTGCCAGCAGCCAGAACAGGGCCGTGGGCGAAAAACTGTTTTTT	CASSQNRAVGEKLFF
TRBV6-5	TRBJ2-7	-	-	TGTGCCAGCAGTTACTCTCGGTCTGGTTACGAGCAGTACTTC	CASSYSRSGYEQYF
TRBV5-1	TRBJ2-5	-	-	TGCGCCAGCAGCCCCGACAGCCAAGAGACCCAGTACTTC	CASSPDSQETQYF
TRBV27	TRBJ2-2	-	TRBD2	TGTGCCAGCAGTTTTCGCGGAGGGAGGGAGAACACCGGGGAGCTGTTTTTT	CASSFRGGRENTGELFF
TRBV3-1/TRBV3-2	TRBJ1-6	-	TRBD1	TGTGCCAGCAGCCTTCCACCGGGACAGGGGGCATCACCCCTCCACTTT	CASSLPPGQGASPLHF
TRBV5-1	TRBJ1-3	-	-	TGCGCCAGCAGCTTGACAGGGAGTGGAAACACCATATATTTT	CASSLTGSGNTIYF
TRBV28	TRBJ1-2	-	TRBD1	TGTGCCAGCAGTTTACTGGACAGGGATAACTATGGCTACACCTTC	CASSLLDRDNYGYTF
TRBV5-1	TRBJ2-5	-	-	TGCGCCAGCAGCTTGGAGGTGGGAGAAGAGACCCAGTACTTC	CASSLEVGEETQYF
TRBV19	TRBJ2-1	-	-	TGTGCCAGTAGTAGGGGGCAATTACCGGGGAATGAGCAGTTCTTC	CASSRGQLPGNEQFF
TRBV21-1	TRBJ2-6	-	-	TGTGCCAGCAGCAAAGCGACAGAGGCCTCTGGGGCCAACGTCCTGACTTTC	CASSKATEASGANVLTF
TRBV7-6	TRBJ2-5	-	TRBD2	TGTGCCAGCAGCTTAGTGCCTAGCGGGACAGAGACCCAGTACTTC	CASSLVPSGTETQYF
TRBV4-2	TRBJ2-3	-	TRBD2	TGTGCCAGCAGCCAACCGGGACTAGCGGTACCTCCTGATACGCAGTATTTT	CASSQPGLAVPPDTQYF
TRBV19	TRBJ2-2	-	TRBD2	TGTGCCAGTAGAAGGGCTAGCGGGAACACCGGGGAGCTGTTTTTT	CASRRASGNTGELFF
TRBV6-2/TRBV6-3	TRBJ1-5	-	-	TGTGCCAGCAGTTTACAGAATAGCAATCAGCCCCAGCATTTT	CASSLQNSNQPQHF
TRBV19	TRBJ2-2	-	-	TGTGCCTTAGGAACAGCGAACACCGGGGAGCTGTTTTTT	CALGTANTGELFF
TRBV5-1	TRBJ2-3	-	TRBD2	TGCGCCAGCAGCTTGGGACTAGCGGGAGGCCCCGATACGCAGTATTTT	CASSLGLAGGPDTQYF
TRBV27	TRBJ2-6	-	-	TGTGCCAGCAGTTCCGGCGGCGACCCTGGGGCCAACGTCCTGACTTTC	CASSSGGDPGANVLTF
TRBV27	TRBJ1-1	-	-	TGTGCCAGCAGCCCGGGACACAAGAACACTGAAGCTTTCTTT	CASSPGHKNTEAFF
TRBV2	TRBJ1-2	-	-	TGTGCCAGCACTCCTAAGACGGAGAGGGGCTACACCTTC	CASTPKTERGYTF
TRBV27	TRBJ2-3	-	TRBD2	TGTGCCAGCAGTTTAGAGCCGGGAGGGGTCAATCGAGGAAATACGCAGTATTTT	CASSLEPGGVNRGNTQYF
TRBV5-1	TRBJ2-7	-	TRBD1	TGCGCCAGCAGCTTGGCGGGACAGGACTACGAGCAGTACTTC	CASSLAGQDYEQYF
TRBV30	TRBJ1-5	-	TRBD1	TGTGCCTGGGCAGGGGGTGGAGGCAATCAGCCCCAGCATTTT	CAWAGGGGNQPQHF
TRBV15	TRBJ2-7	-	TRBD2	TGTGCCACCAGCAGGAGACTAGCGGGAGACCACGAGCAGTACTTC	CATSRRLAGDHEQYF
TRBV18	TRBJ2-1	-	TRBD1	TGTGCCAGCTCACCCTCAGGGGGAGTTGAGCAGTTCTTC	CASSPSGGVEQFF
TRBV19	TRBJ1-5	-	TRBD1	TGTGCCAGTAGTAGGGGACAGGGGAAGGTGGGGAATCAGCCCCAGCATTTT	CASSRGQGKVGNQPQHF
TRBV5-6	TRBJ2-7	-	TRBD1	TGTGCCAGCAGTGCCGGGACAGGGACCTACGAGCAGTACTTC	CASSAGTGTYEQYF
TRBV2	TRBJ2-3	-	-	TGTGCCAGCAGTGAACGTAAGGGGACAGATACGCAGTATTTT	CASSERKGTDTQYF
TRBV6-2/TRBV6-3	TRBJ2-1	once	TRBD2	TGTGCCAGCAGCTCCGGGACTAATCATGAGCAGTTCTTC	CASSSGTNHEQFF
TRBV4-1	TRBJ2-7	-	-	TGCGCCAGCAGCCTGAGAGGGGGAGGGGTGTACGAGCAGTACTTC	CASSLRGGGVYEQYF
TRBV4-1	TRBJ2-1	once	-	TGCGCCAGCAGCCAAGATTGGACTACCCTCAGTTACAATGAGCAGTTCTTC	CASSQDWTTLSYNEQFF
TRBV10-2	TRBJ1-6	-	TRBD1	TGCGCCAGCAGTGAAGCTGGGGGACAGAATAATTCACCCCTCCACTTT	CASSEAGGQNNSPLHF
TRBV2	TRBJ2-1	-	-	TGTGCCAGCAGTGACACAGGGCGTCCTTACAATGAGCAGTTCTTC	CASSDTGRPYNEQFF